The 9 T cell receptor beta chains below come from one sample, sequenced in a study of T cells in Graves' hyperthyroidism and ophthalmopathy. From RNA transcripts, TCR beta CDR3 regions were amplified. First-round RT-PCR of the TCR CDR3 relied on the HTBI primer set. TCRdb re-called the multiplex PCR reads through MiXCR, storing one row per CDR3 protein. The table records 490,000 or so distinct CDR3 sequences, approximately 22% of them present only once. The sequenced material came from blood. The receptor set was obtained from a woman between 70 and 85 years old with Graves' ophthalmopathy.

The V and J genes are TRBV6-2 or TRBV6-3 and TRBJ2-4; 7 bases fit TRBD1. CDR1 and CDR2 (germline): MNHEY, SVGEGT. With V trimmed by 5 bases and J by 6 bases, 7 bases remained unmatched. This CDR3 comprises 14 residues. CDR3 DNA sequence: TGTGCCAGCAGTCCCAGGACAGGAAGAAACATTCAGTACTTC. This translates into CASSPRTGRNIQYF.

The chain uses TRBV6-5 and TRBJ1-2; D remains ambiguous. V was cut by 2 bases and J by 7 bases, with 20 bases left in between. Germline-derived CDR1 and CDR2 are MNHEY and SVGAGI. The length of the CDR3 is 16 residues. The DNA of the CDR3 is TGTGCCAGCAGTTACCCCCGAGGGTCCGGCGCCTTTGGCTACACCTTC. Translation: CASSYPRGSGAFGYTF.

Comment on this clonotype: This may arise from a read error, as a much more abundant clone is one base away. The CDR3 sequence is CASGLTRTSGNEQFF. CDR3 nucleotide sequence: TGTGCCAGCGGCTTAACACGGACTAGTGGCAATGAGCAGTTCTTC. V is TRBV7-2 and J is TRBJ2-1; TRBD2 matches 7 bases. The CDR3 sequence is 15 residues long. CDR1 SGHTA and CDR2 FQGNSA come from the germline V gene.

The gene calls are TRBV19 and TRBJ2-1; D is unresolved. V was pared by 0 bases and J by 8 bases, with 8 bases between. Germline values: CDR1 LNHDA, CDR2 SQIVND (reference sequence). The CDR3 contains 13 residues. For the CDR3, the DNA is TGTGCCAGTAGTATAGATCTGAAGGATGAGCAGTTCTTC. As protein: CASSIDLKDEQFF. The complete variable domain, with remaining parts taken from reference TRBV19 and TRBJ2-1, reads DGGITQSPKYLFRKEGQNVTLSCEQNLNHDAMYWYRQDPGQGLRLIYYSQIVNDFQKGDIAEGYSVSREKKESFPLTVTSAQKNPTAFYLCASSIDLKDEQFFGPGTRLTVL.

This clonotype occurred a few times. The V call is TRBV7-6, the J call TRBJ2-7; TRBD2 agrees at 11 bases. The V and J ends lost 4 bases and 2 bases, in that order; junction bases with no gene match: 7. Looked up from germline, CDR1 is SGHVS and CDR2 is FNYEAQ. CDR3 size: 16 residues. The DNA for the CDR3 is TGTGCCAGCAGCTCATCGGTAGCGGGAGGGGCCTACGAGCAGTACTTC. Its translation: CASSSSVAGGAYEQYF. The entire variable domain, with the rest obtained from reference TRBV7-6 and TRBJ2-7, is as follows: GAGVSQSPRYKVTKRGQDVALRCDPISGHVSLYWYRQALGQGPEFLTYFNYEAQQDKSGLPNDRFSAERPEGSISTLTIQRTEQRDSAMYRCASSSSVAGGAYEQYFGPGTRLTVT.

This clonotype was recorded at least ten times. The rearrangement uses TRBV28 and TRBJ2-2, with D possibly matching TRBD2 (5 bases). The CDR3 totals 17 residues. Germline-derived CDR1 and CDR2 are MDHEN and SYDVKM. Trimming shortened V by 6 bases and J by 5 bases, and 22 bases separated the two germline ends. The CDR3 reads CASSPRVGLGNTGELFF. The CDR3 DNA reads as TGTGCCAGCAGCCCCAGAGTCGGACTGGGAAATACCGGGGAGCTGTTTTTT. The full variable domain, with the rest looked up from reference TRBV28 and TRBJ2-2, is DVKVTQSSRYLVKRTGEKVFLECVQDMDHENMFWYRQDPGLGLRLIYFSYDVKMKEKGDIPEGYSVSREKKERFSLILESASTNQTSMYLCASSPRVGLGNTGELFFGEGSRLTVL.

This chain connects TRBV20-1 to TRBJ2-5; 9 nucleotides match TRBD1. CDR3 length: 14 amino acids. Germline loops: CDR1 DFQATT, CDR2 SNEGSKA (reference sequence). Trimming removed 5 bases from V and 5 bases from J; junction bases left unmatched: 9. This chain's CDR3 is CSASGQGNVETQYF. CDR3 coding DNA: TGCAGTGCTTCGGGACAGGGTAATGTGGAGACCCAGTACTTC.

As for this clonotype: A much larger clonotype is one base distant, so this may be a read error. The chain joins TRBV6-1 to TRBJ1-2; 7 bases map to TRBD1. The CDR3 has 13 residues. After removal of 3 bases from V and 6 bases from J, the junction contained 4 bases not matched to a gene. Looked up from germline, CDR1 is MNHNS and CDR2 is SASEGT. The CDR3 DNA reads TGTGCCAGCAGTGAGACAGGGTCCCATGGCTACACCTTC. Its translation: CASSETGSHGYTF.

The genes are TRBV6-1 and TRBJ2-7; D perhaps matches TRBD1 (6 bases). CDR3 size: 13 residues. Trimming left V 4 bases short and J 4 bases short, with 11 bases between. The germline CDR1 and CDR2 sequences are MNHNS and SASEGT. CDR3 nucleotide sequence: TGTGCCAGCAGTGGCCACAGGGTATACGAGCAGTACTTC. Translated, it gives CASSGHRVYEQYF.